A single T cell receptor beta chain is shown here with its context. The data were obtained in a study of cytomegalovirus exposure and HLA in healthy donors. Germline lookup yields CDR1 SNHLY and CDR2 FYNNEI. V was clipped by 1 base and J by 4 bases, with 10 bases between them. The CDR3 runs 14 residues. The PCR made use of 60 Vbeta and 13 Jbeta primers. Assay: immunoSEQ multiplex PCR; the TCRdb copy retains only in-frame clones and omits some. Of about 120,000 clones listed, roughly 76% are singletons. Sequenced material: PBMCs. This TCR was recovered from a middle-aged woman in good health and CMV-seropositive. The gene calls are TRBV2 and TRBJ1-2; TRBD1 is a possible D gene (5 bases). The CDR3 sequence: CASSEGGEGYGYTF. The CDR3 coding sequence is TGTGCCAGCAGTGAAGGGGGGGAGGGCTATGGCTACACCTTC.